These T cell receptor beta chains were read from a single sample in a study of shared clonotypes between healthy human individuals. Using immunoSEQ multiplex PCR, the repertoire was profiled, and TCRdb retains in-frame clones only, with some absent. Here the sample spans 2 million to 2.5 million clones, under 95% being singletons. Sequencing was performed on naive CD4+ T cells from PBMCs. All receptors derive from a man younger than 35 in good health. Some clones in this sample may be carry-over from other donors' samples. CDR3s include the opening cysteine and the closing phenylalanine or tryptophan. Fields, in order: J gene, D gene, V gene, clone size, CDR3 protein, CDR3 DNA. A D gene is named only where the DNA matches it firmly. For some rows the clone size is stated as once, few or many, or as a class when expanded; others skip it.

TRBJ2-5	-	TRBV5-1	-	CASSLGGTKETQYF	TGCGCCAGCAGCTTGGGCGGGACGAAGGAGACCCAGTACTTC
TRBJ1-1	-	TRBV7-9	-	CASSLQGLNTEAFF	TGTGCCAGCAGCTTGCAGGGGCTGAACACTGAAGCTTTCTTT
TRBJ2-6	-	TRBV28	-	CASSPAGASSGANVLTF	TGTGCCAGCAGCCCGGCGGGGGCTAGCTCTGGGGCCAACGTCCTGACTTTC
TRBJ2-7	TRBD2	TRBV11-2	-	CASWGTSGNPSYEQYF	TGTGCCAGCTGGGGGACTAGCGGGAACCCCTCCTACGAGCAGTACTTC
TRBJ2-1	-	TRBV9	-	CASGTLNYNEQFF	TGTGCCTCCGGGACTTTGAACTACAATGAGCAGTTCTTC
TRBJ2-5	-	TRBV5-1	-	CASSLWFPGTPETQYF	TGCGCCAGCAGCTTGTGGTTCCCAGGGACGCCGGAGACCCAGTACTTC
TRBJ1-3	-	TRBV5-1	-	CASSLTSSGNTIYF	TGCGCCAGCAGCTTGACAAGTTCTGGAAACACCATATATTTT
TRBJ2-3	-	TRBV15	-	CATSRDSSLQDTQYF	TGTGCCACCAGCAGAGATTCATCCCTCCAAGATACGCAGTATTTT
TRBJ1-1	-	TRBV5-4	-	CASKGTFSLNTEAFF	TGTGCCAGCAAAGGGACCTTCTCCTTGAACACTGAAGCTTTCTTT
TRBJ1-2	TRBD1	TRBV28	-	CASSLGQGAPYGYTF	TGTGCCAGCAGTCTCGGACAGGGGGCCCCCTATGGCTACACCTTC
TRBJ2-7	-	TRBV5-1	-	CASSLGTPPYEQYF	TGCGCCAGCAGCTTGGGTACCCCGCCCTACGAGCAGTACTTC
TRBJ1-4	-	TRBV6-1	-	CASRQTPNEKLFF	TGTGCCAGCCGACAGACACCTAATGAAAAACTGTTTTTT
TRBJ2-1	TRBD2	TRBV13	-	CASSFGSLAGVIEQFF	TGTGCCAGCAGCTTTGGTTCCCTAGCGGGAGTTATCGAGCAGTTCTTC
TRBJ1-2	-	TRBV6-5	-	CASSPRRHLGYTF	TGTGCCAGCAGCCCCCGGCGGCACCTTGGCTACACCTTC
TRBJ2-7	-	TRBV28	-	CASSLRVPSEQYF	TGTGCCAGCAGTTTAAGGGTCCCGTCCGAGCAGTACTTC
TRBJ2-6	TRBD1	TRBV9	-	CASSVGLGQGASGANVLTF	TGTGCCAGCAGCGTAGGTTTGGGACAGGGGGCAAGTGGGGCCAACGTCCTGACTTTC
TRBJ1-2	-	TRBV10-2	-	CASSDRRYGYTF	TGCGCCAGCAGCGACAGACGCTATGGCTACACCTTC
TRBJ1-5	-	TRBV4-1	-	CASSQDGRIRQPQHF	TGCGCCAGCAGCCAAGACGGCAGAATTCGGCAGCCCCAGCATTTT
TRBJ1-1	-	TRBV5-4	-	CASSLAIGTGNTEAFF	TGTGCCAGCAGCTTGGCCATCGGGACGGGGAACACTGAAGCTTTCTTT
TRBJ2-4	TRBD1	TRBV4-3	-	CASSQDPGQGRNIQYF	TGCGCCAGCAGCCAAGATCCGGGACAGGGAAGGAACATTCAGTACTTC
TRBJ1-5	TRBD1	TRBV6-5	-	CASSYSSGGSQPQHF	TGTGCCAGCAGTTACTCATCAGGGGGCAGTCAGCCCCAGCATTTT
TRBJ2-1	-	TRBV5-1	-	CASTHNAGEQFF	TGCGCCAGCACACACAATGCGGGGGAGCAGTTCTTC
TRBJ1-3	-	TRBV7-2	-	CASSPRRGKALSGNTIYF	TGTGCCAGCAGCCCCCGGCGGGGCAAGGCCCTCTCTGGAAACACCATATATTTT
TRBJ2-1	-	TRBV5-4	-	CASSLGGTLDEQFF	TGTGCCAGCAGCTTGGGGGGGACTCTGGATGAGCAGTTCTTC
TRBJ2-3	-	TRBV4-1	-	CASSLSIGTDTQYF	TGCGCCAGCAGCCTCTCCATTGGCACAGATACGCAGTATTTT
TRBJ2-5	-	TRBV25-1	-	CASSALSYREETQYF	TGTGCCAGCAGTGCCCTTTCTTACAGGGAAGAGACCCAGTACTTC
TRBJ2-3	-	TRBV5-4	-	CASSSTDTDTQYF	TGTGCCAGCAGCTCCACAGATACAGATACGCAGTATTTT
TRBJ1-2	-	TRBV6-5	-	CASSYSRDPNYGYTF	TGTGCCAGCAGTTACAGCAGGGACCCTAACTATGGCTACACCTTC
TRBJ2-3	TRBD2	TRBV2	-	CASSAGLAGGDTQYF	TGTGCCAGCAGCGCAGGACTAGCGGGAGGGGATACGCAGTATTTT
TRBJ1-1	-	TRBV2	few	CASRGIGFGNTEAFF	TGTGCCAGCCGGGGGATAGGGTTTGGGAACACTGAAGCTTTCTTT
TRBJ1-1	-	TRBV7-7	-	CASSPMSTEAFF	TGTGCCAGCAGCCCCATGAGCACTGAAGCTTTCTTT
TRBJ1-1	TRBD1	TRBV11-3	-	CASSPGQGTNTEAFF	TGTGCCAGCAGCCCCGGACAGGGAACTAACACTGAAGCTTTCTTT
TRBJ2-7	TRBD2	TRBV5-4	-	CASSRGRTGLAMEQYF	TGTGCCAGCAGTCGGGGCCGAACGGGACTAGCGATGGAGCAGTACTTC
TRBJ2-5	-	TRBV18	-	CASSPGQQETQYF	TGTGCCAGCTCACCCGGACAACAAGAGACCCAGTACTTC
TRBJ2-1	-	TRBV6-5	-	CASSYQRGNEQFF	TGTGCCAGCAGTTACCAAAGGGGCAATGAGCAGTTCTTC
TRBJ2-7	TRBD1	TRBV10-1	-	CASSGPGQVHEQYF	TGCGCCAGCAGTGGGCCGGGACAGGTTCACGAGCAGTACTTC
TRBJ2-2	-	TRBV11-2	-	CASSLESGPGELFF	TGTGCCAGCAGCTTAGAATCTGGACCCGGGGAGCTGTTTTTT
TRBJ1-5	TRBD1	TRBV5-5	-	CASSYGQARQPQHF	TGTGCCAGCAGCTATGGACAGGCGCGGCAGCCCCAGCATTTT
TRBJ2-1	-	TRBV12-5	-	CASGFGAGPYNEQFF	TGTGCTAGTGGTTTTGGCGCAGGGCCCTACAATGAGCAGTTCTTC
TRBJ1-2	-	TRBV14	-	CASSPRWGEGGYTF	TGTGCCAGCAGCCCCAGGTGGGGGGAAGGTGGCTACACCTTC
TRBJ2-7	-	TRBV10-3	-	CAISESAGLVFVF	TGTGCCATCAGTGAGTCGGCCGGCCTAGTTTTCGTCTTC
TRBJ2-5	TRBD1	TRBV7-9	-	CASSRRGQGATQYF	TGTGCCAGCAGCCGCAGGGGACAGGGGGCGACCCAGTACTTC
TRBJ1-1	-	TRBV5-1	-	CASSLGTLQMNTEAFF	TGCGCCAGCAGCTTAGGGACACTACAGATGAACACTGAAGCTTTCTTT
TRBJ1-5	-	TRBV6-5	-	CASSPRGDAPQHF	TGTGCCAGCAGTCCACGGGGAGACGCCCCCCAGCATTTT
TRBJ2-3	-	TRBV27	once	CASSFSRLSDTQYF	TGTGCCAGCAGTTTTTCACGGCTATCAGATACGCAGTATTTT
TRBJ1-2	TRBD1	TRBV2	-	CASIGQGAILGGYTF	TGTGCCAGCATAGGACAGGGGGCCATCCTTGGGGGCTACACCTTC
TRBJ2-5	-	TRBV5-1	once	CASSLTGETQYF	TGCGCCAGCAGCTTGACTGGGGAGACCCAGTACTTC
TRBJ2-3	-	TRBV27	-	CASSFGADTQYF	TGTGCCAGCAGTTTTGGAGCAGATACGCAGTATTTT
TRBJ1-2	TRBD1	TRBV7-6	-	CASSPMAGDSRFYGYTF	TGTGCCAGCAGCCCAATGGCGGGGGACAGCCGCTTCTATGGCTACACCTTC
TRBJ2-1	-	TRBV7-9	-	CASSPGYSSYNEQFF	TGTGCCAGCAGCCCGGGGTACAGCTCCTACAATGAGCAGTTCTTC
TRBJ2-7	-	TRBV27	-	CASSLWDHVVGLSPTKQYF	TGTGCCAGCAGTTTATGGGACCACGTCGTCGGGCTCTCTCCTACGAAGCAGTACTTC
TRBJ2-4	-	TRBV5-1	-	CASSPGGDGIQYF	TGCGCCAGCAGTCCCGGGGGAGATGGCATTCAGTACTTC